This T cell receptor beta chain stems from a study of OX40 agonist ivuxolimab in advanced cancers. Profiling relied on immunoSEQ multiplex PCR, and the TCRdb table lists in-frame clones only, not all of them. The top ten clones hold 4.7% of a sample with roughly 56,000 clones, roughly 81% of them seen once. The clonotype comes from an adult with an advanced solid tumor such as melanoma, head and neck, liver or kidney cancer. The sample here was CD4+ or CD8+ T cells sorted from blood, taken in a trial of the OX40 agonist ivuxolimab.

The CDR3 region is CAALRVPFDEQYF. The CDR3 DNA reads TGTGCCGCCCTACGGGTGCCTTTCGACGAGCAGTACTTC. This chain links TRBV6-1 with TRBJ2-7; D gene ambiguous. CDR1 and CDR2 from the germline V gene are MNHNS and SASEGT. The ends were cut back, 11 bases at V and 5 bases at J, with 19 bases in the middle. The length of the CDR3 is 13 residues.